The next 8 T cell receptor beta chains were all read from a single sample in a study of breast tumors, draining lymph nodes, adjacent tissues. Breast cancer patients provided tissue from their axillary draining lymph nodes. TCRdb passed the multiplex PCR reads through MiXCR, listing each CDR3 protein once. The sample consists of 150,000 to 200,000 distinct CDR3 sequences, approximately 30% of them appearing once. The specimen was axillary lymph node tissue. The source of these receptors is a female donor with breast cancer. Some clones in this sample may be carry-over from other donors' samples.

This clonotype has a count of ten or more. The chain carries TRBV4-1 and TRBJ2-3, with 7 positions matching TRBD2. The ends lost 5 bases at V and 5 bases at J; junction bases unmatched: 13. Germline V CDR1 and CDR2: MGHRA, YSYEKL. The CDR3 loop spans 16 amino acids. CDR3: CASSSLGGRKQDTQYF. CDR3 nucleotide sequence: TGCGCCAGCAGCTCATTGGGCGGGAGAAAGCAAGATACGCAGTATTTT.

This clonotype has ten or more counts. This rearrangement joins TRBV5-1 to TRBJ1-5; D unclear. CDR1 is SGHRS, CDR2 YFSETQ, per germline. V dropped 0 bases and J dropped 4 bases, with 11 bases sitting between them. This CDR3 contains 15 residues. The CDR3 is CASSLDSGGNQPQHF. The CDR3 bases are TGCGCCAGCAGCTTGGATTCAGGTGGGAATCAGCCCCAGCATTTT.

This clonotype was recorded only once. V usage is TRBV29-1 and J usage is TRBJ2-2; D gene uncertain. The V and J ends lost 0 bases and 9 bases respectively, with 5 bases between them. Germline CDR1 SQVTM, CDR2 ANQGSEA. CDR3 length: 11 residues. The CDR3 DNA follows: TGCAGCGTTGAAGATACCCGGGAGCTGTTTTTT. Amino acids: CSVEDTRELFF.

This clonotype was recorded many times. In DNA, the CDR3 is TGTGCCACCAGTGACTCGAAGAACACCGGGGAGCTGTTTTTT. It encodes CATSDSKNTGELFF. The V call is TRBV24-1, the J call TRBJ2-2; D is uncertain. There are 14 residues in the CDR3. V was shortened by 4 bases and J by 1 base, with 6 bases between the two germline ends. CDR1 and CDR2 from the germline V gene are KGHDR and SFDVKD.

On this clonotype: One base away lies a much larger clone, so this may be a sequencing read error. This chain uses TRBV13 with TRBJ2-1; D unresolved. The CDR3 runs to 15 residues. In germline, CDR1 is PRHDT, CDR2 FYEKMQ (reference sequence). Trimming shortened V by 5 bases and J by 9 bases, and 20 bases separated the two germline ends. CDR3 nucleotide sequence: TGTGCCAGCAGCATCTCGGAGACCCACCACAGTGAGCAGTTCTTC. Protein product: CASSISETHHSEQFF.

This CDR3 reads CASSQDLAGARTDTQYF. For the CDR3, the DNA is TGTGCCAGCAGCCAAGATTTAGCGGGAGCGCGCACAGATACGCAGTATTTT. The chain carries TRBV4-2 and TRBJ2-3; 9 nucleotides agree with TRBD2. CDR1 LGHNA and CDR2 YNFKEQ come from the germline V gene. This CDR3 region has 17 residues. Trimming cost V 0 bases and J 1 base; bases outside gene matches: 5.

The chain carries TRBV6-6 and TRBJ1-5; D is possibly TRBD1 (5 bases). The germline gives CDR1 MNHNY, CDR2 SVGAGI (reference sequence). The CDR3 has 15 amino acids. V lost 2 bases to trimming and J lost 2 bases, with 10 bases between them. CDR3 residues: CASSYNGAGNQPQHF. The CDR3 nucleotides are TGTGCCAGCAGTTACAATGGGGCCGGCAATCAGCCCCAGCATTTT.

This clonotype was found many times. The V call is TRBV6-5, the J call TRBJ2-7; possibly TRBD1 for D (6 bases). Germline CDR1 is MNHEY and CDR2 is SVGAGI. V was pared by 4 bases and J by 3 bases, with 13 bases between. This CDR3 is built from 14 residues. CDR3 coding DNA: TGTGCCAGCAGTTCCCAGGGGCGCATCTACGAGCAGTACTTC. It specifies CASSSQGRIYEQYF.